The 24 T cell receptor beta chains below were found in one sample sequenced in a study of blood T cells in healthy people across ages. Together with a sample-barcoded 5' primer, a J-beta primer mix was included in a second PCR lasting about 6 to 12 cycles. Via MiXCR, TCRdb re-called the 5' RACE reads, giving one row per CDR3 protein. This table holds around 1.7 million distinct CDR3 sequences, approximately 30% found once. The sequenced sample was blood. Receptor source: a woman in her 30s in good health.

As concerns this clonotype: A much larger clone differs by one base, so this may be a read error. V and J are TRBV20-1 and TRBJ2-4, with TRBD2 identical over 14 bases. CDR1 is DFQATT and CDR2 is SNEGSKA in the germline V gene (reference sequence). CDR3 size: 15 residues. The junction had 13 bases not matched to a gene; V was cut back by 3 bases and J by 15 bases. The CDR3 region is CSARRGLAGVYERYF. Written as DNA, the CDR3 is TGCAGTGCTAGGAGGGGACTAGCGGGAGTCTACGAGCGGTACTTC.

This clonotype was recorded a few times. The rearrangement links TRBV5-1 to TRBJ2-1, with a tentative D call TRBD1 (5 bases). From germline, CDR1 is SGHRS and CDR2 YFSETQ. The CDR3 covers 16 residues. The V gene lost 0 bases and the J gene lost 5 bases, with 15 bases spanning the gap. The CDR3 protein is CASSLAVARVNNEQFF. The CDR3 DNA reads as TGCGCCAGCAGCTTGGCCGTTGCCAGGGTGAACAATGAGCAGTTCTTC.

About this clonotype: With a much larger clone just one base away, this may be a read error. This rearrangement joins TRBV10-3 to TRBJ2-5, with 7 bases matching TRBD2. The DNA end favors TRBJ2-7, so the J call may be wrong. The CDR3 runs to 14 residues. Germline lookup yields CDR1 ENHRY and CDR2 SYGVKD. The CDR3 region is CAIRAGTDSYEQYF. The CDR3 coding sequence is TGTGCCATTCGAGCGGGGACCGACTCCTACGAGCAGTACTTC.

This clonotype was recorded at least ten times. The chain links TRBV7-2 to TRBJ2-5, with a weak D call TRBD2 (6 bases). The CDR3 consists of 15 residues. V was pared by 3 bases and J by 5 bases, with 16 bases between. Germline-derived CDR1 and CDR2 are SGHTA and FQGNSA. The DNA of the CDR3 is TGTGCCAGCAGCTTGGTCGGCCAGGGAGGCGAGACCCAGTACTTC. This translates into CASSLVGQGGETQYF.

This clonotype was observed a few times. This chain joins TRBV9 and TRBJ2-1; 7 bases align to TRBD2. The DNA matches TRBJ2-7 better at its end, which makes the J call doubtful. This CDR3 is 16 amino acids long. Germline CDR1 and CDR2: SGDLS and YYNGEE. CDR3 loop: CASSVAGGSSYNEQYF. The DNA for the CDR3 is TGTGCCAGCAGCGTTGCAGGCGGGAGCTCCTACAATGAGCAGTACTTC.

About this clonotype: A much more abundant neighbour one base away suggests this may be a read error. The gene calls are TRBV4-3 and TRBJ2-4; possible D gene TRBD2, 5 bases. This CDR3 spans 15 amino acids. CDR1 LGHNA and CDR2 YSLEER come from the germline V gene. With 1 base removed from V and 13 bases from J, the gap between germline ends came to 20 bases. The CDR3 bases are TGCGCCAGCAGCCAAGCGAGAGGGAGCACCTACGGGCAGTACTTC. This gives the protein CASSQARGSTYGQYF.

This clonotype was observed a handful of times. The rearrangement joins TRBV11-1 to TRBJ2-1; D not resolved. With 3 bases removed from V and 10 bases from J, the gap between germline ends came to 13 bases. Germline CDR1 and CDR2: SGHAT and FQDESV (reference sequence). This CDR3 region has 13 residues. The CDR3 sequence is CASSFLGVGEQFF. Written as DNA, the CDR3 is TGTGCCAGCAGCTTCCTTGGAGTGGGGGAGCAGTTCTTC.

The chain couples TRBV5-1 to TRBJ1-2; no definite D call. The V gene lost 0 bases and the J gene lost 4 bases, with 10 bases spanning the gap. Germline loops: CDR1 SGHRS, CDR2 YFSETQ. The CDR3 sequence is 14 residues long. CDR3 amino acids: CASSLDGPTYGYTF. CDR3 bases: TGCGCCAGCAGCTTGGACGGTCCGACCTATGGCTACACCTTC.

The genes are TRBV6-5 and TRBJ2-3, with 8 nucleotides matching TRBD1. The V and J ends lost 8 bases and 0 bases, in that order; junction bases with no gene match: 7. This CDR3 comprises 15 residues. CDR1 and CDR2 from the germline V gene are MNHEY and SVGAGI. CDR3 amino acids: CASHATGGSTDTQYF. The DNA for the CDR3 is TGTGCCAGCCACGCTACAGGGGGAAGCACAGATACGCAGTATTTT.

This clonotype has only one observation. This chain joins TRBV7-2 and TRBJ2-7, with D unclear. There are 13 residues in the CDR3. Germline loops: CDR1 SGHTA, CDR2 FQGNSA. The V end was cut by 4 bases, the J end by 4 bases, with 11 bases between. The CDR3 nucleotides are TGTGCCAGCAGCTCGTCTTTTAGGTACGAGCAGTACTTC. Its protein is CASSSSFRYEQYF.

The chain uses TRBV18 and TRBJ2-3, with D perhaps assigned TRBD1 or TRBD2 (5 bases each). This CDR3 has 15 amino acids. V gave up 2 bases and J gave up 6 bases, with 15 bases separating them. The germline gives CDR1 KGHSH, CDR2 LQKENI. The DNA for the CDR3 is TGTGCCAGCTCACCAATGAGTGGGGGTTCCGATACGCAGTATTTT. This gives the protein CASSPMSGGSDTQYF.

This clonotype has a handful of counts. V and J are TRBV6-6 and TRBJ1-4; 10 bases are a match to TRBD1. The CDR3 has 16 amino acids. CDR1 and CDR2 (germline): MNHNY, SVGAGI (reference sequence). V was pared by 5 bases and J by 2 bases, with 5 bases of the junction left unmatched. CDR3 residues: CASSPRGQGTNEKLFF. The DNA of the CDR3 is TGTGCCAGCAGTCCCCGGGGACAGGGGACTAATGAAAAACTGTTTTTT.

This clonotype was counted a few times. V usage is TRBV12-3 or TRBV12-4 and J usage is TRBJ2-3, with D possibly being TRBD1 or TRBD2 (6 bases each). The V and J ends lost 8 bases and 1 base respectively, with 10 bases between them. The CDR3 length is 13 residues. CDR3 DNA: TGTGCCAGCGACGGGGGCGGCACAGATACGCAGTATTTT. It encodes CASDGGGTDTQYF.

This clonotype was counted a few times. The gene calls are TRBV5-6 and TRBJ1-6, with no clear D. Trimming stripped 1 base from V and 0 bases from J, with 8 bases between. Germline CDR1 reads SGHDT; CDR2 reads YYEEEE. The CDR3 has 16 residues. CDR3 sequence reads: CASSLKRSSYNSPLHF. The CDR3 coding sequence is TGTGCCAGCAGCTTGAAGCGGAGCTCCTATAATTCACCCCTCCACTTT.

This rearrangement joins TRBV12-3 or TRBV12-4 to TRBJ2-2, with 7 bases matching TRBD2. This CDR3 comprises 19 residues. V shed 0 bases, J shed 2 bases, and the junction held 12 bases outside the gene matches. In DNA form, the CDR3 reads TGTGCCAGCAGTTTAGCGGCTAGCGGAGCACTAATAAACACCGGGGAGCTGTTTTTT. It specifies CASSLAASGALINTGELFF.

This clonotype was detected once. Mismatch with germline at one junction end may stem from a read error. The chain uses TRBV24-1 and TRBJ1-5; D ambiguous. CDR1 and CDR2 (germline): KGHDR, SFDVKD. CDR3 length: 17 residues. The CDR3 coding sequence is TGTGCCGCCAGTGATGGGTCACATAGGTATAGCAATCAGCCCCAGCATTTT. This encodes CAASDGSHRYSNQPQHF.

This clonotype turned up a few times. This rearrangement joins TRBV7-3 to TRBJ2-3, with 8 bases that match TRBD2. The CDR3 loop spans 17 amino acids. After removal of 2 bases from V and 5 bases from J, the junction contained 12 bases not matched to a gene. CDR1 is SGHTA, CDR2 FQGTGA, per germline. The CDR3 sequence is CASSLRGAGGRGDTQYF. The CDR3 nucleotides read TGTGCCAGCAGCTTACGAGGCGCGGGGGGCCGAGGAGATACGCAGTATTTT.

This clonotype was seen many times. The rearrangement uses TRBV7-2 and TRBJ2-7; 8 nucleotides align to TRBD2. The junction had 11 bases not matched to a gene; V was cut back by 6 bases and J by 4 bases. Germline V lookup: CDR1 SGHTA, CDR2 FQGNSA. The CDR3 runs 15 residues. The CDR3 loop is CASRSGLAGGYEQYF. The CDR3 coding sequence is TGTGCCAGCAGATCCGGGCTAGCGGGCGGTTACGAGCAGTACTTC.

V is TRBV6-1 and J is TRBJ1-1, with D possibly matching TRBD1 (5 bases). V dropped 1 base and J dropped 5 bases, with 11 bases sitting between them. Germline loops: CDR1 MNHNS, CDR2 SASEGT. This CDR3 spans 14 amino acids. CDR3 residues: CASSEGGRVTEAFF. DNA of the CDR3: TGTGCCAGCAGTGAAGGGGGGAGGGTAACTGAAGCTTTCTTT.

The rearrangement joins TRBV28 to TRBJ1-5; no firm D call. CDR1 MDHEN and CDR2 SYDVKM come from the germline V gene. The CDR3 length is 12 residues. Trimming took off 6 bases at V and 4 bases at J, with 7 bases between the two ends. DNA for the CDR3: TGTGCCAGCAGATTCCCAAATCAGCCCCAGCATTTT. Amino acids: CASRFPNQPQHF. The full variable domain, with the rest looked up from reference TRBV28 and TRBJ1-5, is DVKVTQSSRYLVKRTGEKVFLECVQDMDHENMFWYRQDPGLGLRLIYFSYDVKMKEKGDIPEGYSVSREKKERFSLILESASTNQTSMYLCASRFPNQPQHFGDGTRLSIL.

This clonotype was counted many times. The chain employs TRBV5-5 and TRBJ2-1; 12 bases map to TRBD1. There are 15 residues in the CDR3. Germline assignment: CDR1 SGHKS and CDR2 YYEKEE (reference sequence). V lost 4 bases and J lost 5; bases outside the gene matches: 4. The CDR3 nucleotides are TGTGCCAGCAGCACGGGACAGGGGGCCCACAATGAGCAGTTCTTC. Its protein product is CASSTGQGAHNEQFF.

The genes are TRBV29-1 and TRBJ2-7; 7 bases align to TRBD1. The CDR3 has 12 residues. CDR1 and CDR2 (germline): SQVTM, ANQGSEA. V dropped 6 bases and J dropped 5; count of bases not matched to a gene: 7. As DNA, the CDR3 is TGCAGCGTCCTCCAGACAGGGCACGAGCAGTACTTC. Its protein product is CSVLQTGHEQYF.

The chain uses TRBV5-1 and TRBJ2-5; maybe TRBD2 (5 bases). The CDR3 covers 14 residues. Germline CDR1 SGHRS, CDR2 YFSETQ. Trimming took off 3 bases at V and 4 bases at J, with 13 bases between the two ends. The CDR3 region has the DNA TGCGCCAGCAGCTCGGGGTCAACGGTAGAGACCCAGTACTTC. The encoded protein is CASSSGSTVETQYF.

This clonotype was picked up many times. The rearrangement uses TRBV29-1 and TRBJ2-5, with 10 nucleotides matching TRBD2. V trimming: 4 bases; J trimming: 5 bases; junction bases outside the gene matches: 10. Germline loops: CDR1 SQVTM, CDR2 ANQGSEA. There are 15 residues in the CDR3. CDR3 nucleotide sequence: TGCAGCGTTGTGCTAGCGGGGGCCCTCGGGGAGACCCAGTACTTC. It is translated as CSVVLAGALGETQYF.